Following are 25 T cell receptor beta chains from one sample sequenced in a study of cytomegalovirus exposure and HLA in healthy donors. Both 60 Vbeta primers and 13 Jbeta primers went into the PCR. This table comes from immunoSEQ multiplex PCR, and its TCRdb copy is limited to in-frame clones, with some not included. The repertoire holds over 80,000 clones, almost 80% seen once, with 4.5% to 7% in the top ten. The specimen was PBMCs. The receptors were sampled from a female donor in good health and CMV-seronegative.

The gene calls are TRBV28 and TRBJ2-1; D perhaps matches TRBD1 (6 bases). V shed 7 bases and J shed 1 base, with 26 bases lying between them. This CDR3 contains 19 residues. CDR1 MDHEN and CDR2 SYDVKM come from the germline V gene. The CDR3 DNA reads as TGTGCCAGCATCGGATCAGGGGATCGATTAAAGGTATCCTACAATGAGCAGTTCTTC. It is translated as CASIGSGDRLKVSYNEQFF.

CDR3 in amino acids: CASSSQGDSPLHF. For the CDR3, the DNA is TGTGCCAGCAGCTCTCAAGGGGATTCACCCCTCCACTTT. This sequence joins TRBV5-6 and TRBJ1-6, with D maybe TRBD1 (5 bases). The V and J ends lost 3 bases and 8 bases respectively, with 9 bases between them. CDR1 is SGHDT, CDR2 YYEEEE, per germline. This CDR3 has 13 amino acids.

The V and J genes are TRBV5-5 and TRBJ2-3; TRBD2 agrees at 10 bases. Germline V gives CDR1 SGHKS, CDR2 YYEKEE (reference sequence). The CDR3 sequence is 18 residues long. Trimming at V came to 1 base and at J to 2 bases, leaving 10 bases not matched to a gene. The CDR3 reads CASSLSSGGSSFTDTQYF. For the CDR3, the DNA is TGTGCCAGCAGCTTGAGTAGCGGGGGGTCCTCTTTCACAGATACGCAGTATTTT.

V usage is TRBV2 and J usage is TRBJ2-5; possibly TRBD1 for D (5 bases). V lost 6 bases, J lost 2 bases, and 10 bases lay in between. Germline CDR1 SNHLY, CDR2 FYNNEI. The CDR3 runs to 13 residues. This chain's CDR3 is CASSRDRQETQYF. The CDR3 nucleotides are TGTGCCAGCAGCCGAGACAGACAAGAGACCCAGTACTTC. Looking up the rest from reference TRBV2 and TRBJ2-5 gives the full variable domain: EPEVTQTPSHQVTQMGQEVILRCVPISNHLYFYWYRQILGQKVEFLVSFYNNEISEKSEIFDDQFSVERPDGSNFTLKIRSTKLEDSAMYFCASSRDRQETQYFGPGTRLLVL.

The rearrangement links TRBV9 to TRBJ2-2; perhaps TRBD1 as D (6 bases). Germline V gives CDR1 SGDLS, CDR2 YYNGEE. This CDR3 is 14 amino acids long. V lost 6 bases and J lost 2, with 11 bases in between. The DNA for the CDR3 is TGTGCCAGCAAACAGGGTTCAAACACCGGGGAGCTGTTTTTT. It yields the protein CASKQGSNTGELFF. The full variable domain, its missing parts supplied by reference TRBV9 and TRBJ2-2, is DSGVTQTPKHLITATGQRVTLRCSPRSGDLSVYWYQQSLDQGLQFLIQYYNGEERAKGNILERFSAQQFPDLHSELNLSSLELGDSALYFCASKQGSNTGELFFGEGSRLTVL.

The chain joins TRBV6-5 to TRBJ1-4; no definite D call. V lost 0 bases and J lost 8, with 13 bases in between. This CDR3 has 15 amino acids. CDR1 MNHEY and CDR2 SVGAGI come from the germline V gene. CDR3 residues: CASSYSRSFEEKLFF. CDR3 in DNA: TGTGCCAGCAGTTACTCACGGTCGTTCGAAGAAAAACTGTTTTTT.

The V call is TRBV2, the J call TRBJ2-5; 9 positions agree with TRBD2. CDR1 and CDR2 (germline): SNHLY, FYNNEI. The CDR3 is 13 residues long. J lost 4 bases, V lost 4 bases, and 1 base had no gene match. The DNA of the CDR3 is TGTGCCAGCAGTGGGCGGGGGGGAGAGACCCAGTACTTC. Translated: CASSGRGGETQYF.

This clone turned up a few times. The chain links TRBV28 to TRBJ2-4; TRBD2 matches 7 bases. CDR1 is MDHEN and CDR2 is SYDVKM in the germline V gene. J lost 2 bases, V lost 7 bases, and 5 bases had no gene match. The CDR3 length is 14 residues. The CDR3 loop is CASTLGGSKNIQYF. For the CDR3, the DNA is TGTGCCAGCACCTTGGGGGGGTCCAAAAACATTCAGTACTTC.

The chain recombines TRBV5-6 with TRBJ2-7, with 11 bases identical to TRBD2. CDR1 is SGHDT, CDR2 YYEEEE, per germline. V was pared by 4 bases and J by 0 bases, with 6 bases of the junction left unmatched. CDR3 size: 16 residues. CDR3 residues: CASSRRTSGRSYEQYF. The CDR3 nucleotides are TGTGCCAGCAGCCGGCGGACTAGCGGGCGCTCCTACGAGCAGTACTTC. Variable domain in full (rest from reference TRBV5-6 and TRBJ2-7): DAGVTQSPTHLIKTRGQQVTLRCSPKSGHDTVSWYQQALGQGPQFIFQYYEEEERQRGNFPDRFSGHQFPNYSSELNVNALLLGDSALYLCASSRRTSGRSYEQYFGPGTRLTVT.

The V gene is TRBV28, the J gene TRBJ1-5, with D possibly TRBD1 on 5 matching bases. The CDR3 is 15 residues long. V gave up 2 bases and J gave up 4 bases, with 12 bases separating them. From germline, CDR1 is MDHEN and CDR2 SYDVKM. The CDR3 region has the DNA TGTGCCAGCAGTTTACGGGGGAGTGGGAATCAGCCCCAGCATTTT. Translated, it gives CASSLRGSGNQPQHF.

This chain connects TRBV5-6 to TRBJ1-1, with D possibly being TRBD1 (6 bases). CDR3 size: 14 residues. V lost 1 base to trimming and J lost 5 bases, with 12 bases between them. Germline-derived CDR1 and CDR2 are SGHDT and YYEEEE. CDR3 amino acids: CASSLYRASTEAFF. CDR3 DNA: TGTGCCAGCAGCTTGTACAGGGCGAGTACTGAAGCTTTCTTT.

The J gene is TRBJ1-2, the V gene TRBV28; TRBD1 matches at 9 bases. The CDR3 sequence is 12 residues long. CDR1 is MDHEN and CDR2 is SYDVKM in the germline V gene. The V gene end was trimmed by 10 bases and the J gene end by 8 bases; junction bases not matched to a gene: 8. The CDR3 loop reads CAIPDRGWGYTF. The CDR3 DNA reads TGTGCCATCCCGGACAGGGGCTGGGGCTACACCTTC.

The table lists this clone with a few counts. The rearrangement joins TRBV19 to TRBJ2-7, with 7 bases fitting TRBD2. With V trimmed by 2 bases and J by 5 bases, 3 bases remained unmatched. From germline, CDR1 is LNHDA and CDR2 SQIVND (reference sequence). The CDR3 runs to 13 residues. CDR3 DNA: TGTGCCAGTAGTATACGACTAGCCCACGAGCAGTACTTC. Amino acid sequence: CASSIRLAHEQYF.

This chain uses TRBV6-5 with TRBJ2-2; the match to TRBD2 covers 8 bases. Looked up from germline, CDR1 is MNHEY and CDR2 is SVGAGI. V shed 8 bases and J 0 bases; nucleotides not matched to a gene: 5. The length of the CDR3 is 15 residues. The CDR3 here is CASYSGATNTGELFF. The CDR3 coding sequence is TGTGCCAGCTATAGCGGGGCCACGAACACCGGGGAGCTGTTTTTT.

The chain is built from TRBV5-1 and TRBJ2-1, with TRBD1 matching 7 bases. Trimming at V came to 2 bases and at J to 6 bases, leaving 5 bases not matched to a gene. The CDR3 contains 14 residues. Germline CDR1 SGHRS, CDR2 YFSETQ. CDR3 DNA sequence: TGCGCCAGCAGCTTAACGTCAGGGGGCAATGAGCAGTTCTTC. Its protein product is CASSLTSGGNEQFF.

This rearrangement joins TRBV5-1 to TRBJ2-2; tentatively, D is TRBD2 (5 bases). V was cut by 4 bases and J by 1 base, with 8 bases left in between. CDR1 and CDR2 from the germline V gene are SGHRS and YFSETQ. The CDR3 spans 14 residues. The CDR3 nucleotides read TGCGCCAGCAGCCCTGGAGGGAACACCGGGGAGCTGTTTTTT. As protein: CASSPGGNTGELFF.

V usage is TRBV11-3 and J usage is TRBJ2-2, with D unclear. V lost 0 bases and J 2 bases, leaving 10 bases between the germline ends. This CDR3 is 16 amino acids long. Germline CDR1 reads SGHNT; CDR2 reads YENEEA. The DNA for the CDR3 is TGTGCCAGCAGCTTAGATAGCAGCTCCAACACCGGGGAGCTGTTTTTT. Amino acids: CASSLDSSSNTGELFF.

This clone has a handful of counts. CDR3 sequence reads: CAWSVGFPRRGELFF. The CDR3 coding sequence is TGTGCCTGGAGTGTCGGGTTCCCCCGGAGGGGGGAGCTGTTTTTT. The chain employs TRBV30 and TRBJ2-2; perhaps TRBD2 as D (5 bases). V lost 0 bases, J lost 8 bases, and 16 bases lay in between. There are 15 residues in the CDR3. Germline CDR1 GTSNPN, CDR2 SVGIG (reference sequence).

The sample holds one count of this clone. This chain links TRBV7-2 with TRBJ1-6; TRBD1 aligns across 8 bases. Per the germline V gene, CDR1 is SGHTA and CDR2 is FQGNSA. This CDR3 comprises 15 residues. Trimming removed 2 bases from V and 10 bases from J; junction bases left unmatched: 7. For the CDR3, the DNA is TGTGCCAGCAGCTTACGGGGGACAGGCGACTCACCCCTCCACTTT. Protein: CASSLRGTGDSPLHF.

A few counts support this clone. The rearrangement joins TRBV5-6 to TRBJ2-7, with D perhaps matching TRBD2 (5 bases). The CDR3 extends over 14 amino acids. Germline V gene sequence: CDR1 SGHDT, CDR2 YYEEEE. V gave up 3 bases and J gave up 7 bases, with 17 bases separating them. The CDR3 DNA sequence: TGTGCCAGCAGCTCCGGACTTAGATCGGGGGAGCAGTACTTC. It is translated as CASSSGLRSGEQYF.

V gene TRBV4-2 combines with J gene TRBJ2-5; 13 nucleotides line up with TRBD2. The V gene's germline CDR1 is LGHNA and CDR2 YNFKEQ. The CDR3 runs 16 residues. J gave up 1 base and V 4 bases, and 3 bases lay outside the gene matches. This CDR3 is CASSPGTSGAQETQYF. The CDR3 DNA reads as TGTGCCAGCAGCCCAGGGACTAGCGGGGCCCAAGAGACCCAGTACTTC.

The V and J genes are TRBV28 and TRBJ2-7; 7 bases map to TRBD1. Germline values: CDR1 MDHEN, CDR2 SYDVKM. V gave up 4 bases and J gave up 1 base; unmatched junction bases: 1. The CDR3 length is 13 residues. The DNA of the CDR3 is TGTGCCAGCAGTTGGGACAGTTCCTACGAGCAGTACTTC. Protein: CASSWDSSYEQYF.

The V and J genes are TRBV30 and TRBJ2-3, with a tentative D call TRBD2 (5 bases). Germline values: CDR1 GTSNPN, CDR2 SVGIG (reference sequence). With 0 bases removed from V and 0 bases from J, the gap between germline ends came to 19 bases. This CDR3 has 18 residues. The CDR3 sequence is CAWSVRRGRTSSTDTQYF. DNA of the CDR3: TGTGCCTGGAGTGTTCGACGGGGAAGGACCTCTAGCACAGATACGCAGTATTTT. Combining the CDR3 with reference TRBV30 and TRBJ2-3 gives the whole variable domain SQTIHQWPATLVQPVGSPLSLECTVEGTSNPNLYWYRQAAGRGLQLLFYSVGIGQISSEVPQNLSASRPQDRQFILSSKKLLLSDSGFYLCAWSVRRGRTSSTDTQYFGPGTRLTVL.

The sample holds one count of this clone. This chain links TRBV5-8 with TRBJ1-5, with 7 bases that match TRBD1. With 0 bases clipped from V and 3 bases from J, the junction kept 3 bases outside the gene matches. In germline, CDR1 is SGHTS, CDR2 YDEGEE. This CDR3 region has 15 residues. DNA for the CDR3: TGTGCCAGCAGCTTGGCCCAGGGGGTCAATCAGCCCCAGCATTTT. This codes for CASSLAQGVNQPQHF.

In this sample, this clone turned up once. This chain uses TRBV5-1 with TRBJ1-1, with 9 bases lining up with TRBD1. V lost 0 bases and J lost 3; bases outside the gene matches: 6. This CDR3 has 16 residues. The germline gives CDR1 SGHRS, CDR2 YFSETQ. CDR3 region: CASSLGYRGRDTEAFF. In DNA form, the CDR3 reads TGCGCCAGCAGCTTGGGTTACAGGGGGCGAGACACTGAAGCTTTCTTT. Filled out from reference TRBV5-1 and TRBJ1-1, the complete variable domain reads KAGVTQTPRYLIKTRGQQVTLSCSPISGHRSVSWYQQTPGQGLQFLFEYFSETQRNKGNFPGRFSGRQFSNSRSEMNVSTLELGDSALYLCASSLGYRGRDTEAFFGQGTRLTVV.